The following is a T cell receptor (beta chain) sequence with its context. From germline, CDR1 is SNHLY and CDR2 FYNNEI. The CDR3 has 14 amino acids. V lost 6 bases, J lost 10 bases, and 6 bases stayed unmatched. The data derive from a study of T cells after yellow fever vaccination. From the 5' RACE reads, TCRdb called clonotypes with MiXCR, one entry per CDR3 protein. The sample lists some 560,000 distinct CDR3 sequences, 17% occurring once. Source: PBMCs, taken more than 4 days after the first yellow fever vaccination. The TCR sequence derives from a man aged 18 to 30 who received the YFV17D yellow fever vaccine. This chain uses TRBV2 with TRBJ1-6, with TRBD1 matching over 10 bases. The CDR3 DNA reads as TGTGCCAGCAGGGGGACAGGGGAAGGATCACCCCTCCACTTT. It translates to CASRGTGEGSPLHF.